Presented here are 9 T cell receptor beta chains from one specimen sequenced in a study of spatial heterogeneity in lung cancer (dated by TCRdb to about 2019). The time point label corresponds to: sample taken at primary tumor resection. For TCR sequencing, whole RNA was extracted from tumor and nontumor lung tissue, or from cryopreserved PBMC samples, and no cell sorting was done. Library preparation employed 5' RACE. The instrument was a NextSeq 500. The public sequencing data were trimmed at Q25 with fastp and processed into clonotypes with MiXCR by TCRdb, which kept only in-frame beta chains. Entries are consolidated by CDR3 protein sequence, retaining the most common genes and DNA. In this sample the table shows some 15,000 distinct CDR3 sequences, roughly a tenth of which occur a single time. The top ten hold about 32% of the sample. The input for sequencing was PBMCs, taken at surgery. The receptor set was obtained from a female donor with early-stage non-small cell lung cancer.

This clonotype was seen more than once but under ten times. The J gene is TRBJ2-7, the V gene TRBV5-1; the D gene could be TRBD1 or TRBD2 (5 bases each). Trimming removed 3 bases from V and 3 bases from J, with 16 bases in between. From germline, CDR1 is SGHRS and CDR2 YFSETQ. The CDR3 is 15 residues long. Here the CDR3 reads CASSSPRGPFYEQYF. The CDR3 nucleotides read TGCGCCAGCAGCTCCCCTCGGGGACCGTTCTACGAGCAGTACTTC.

The sample holds a few counts of this clonotype. The chain employs TRBV20-1 and TRBJ2-3; TRBD2 agrees at 9 bases. Per germline, CDR1 DFQATT and CDR2 SNEGSKA (reference sequence). CDR3 size: 16 residues. V dropped 3 bases and J dropped 1; count of bases not matched to a gene: 8. In DNA, the CDR3 is TGCAGTGCTAGTGATGCGGGGGGGCTGGGCACAGATACGCAGTATTTT. Residues: CSASDAGGLGTDTQYF.

This clonotype has a count of ten or more. The gene calls are TRBV6-5 and TRBJ2-7, with D hard to call. Deletions cut 5 bases from V and 4 bases from J, with 15 bases between. Germline V gene data show CDR1 as MNHEY and CDR2 as SVGAGI. The CDR3 runs 14 residues. CDR3 DNA: TGTGCCAGCAGTATCTCCACGGGCGGATACGAGCAGTACTTC. Translated, it gives CASSISTGGYEQYF.

This clonotype was seen at least ten times. CDR3 region: CASSPGGGQGVLYF. The CDR3 DNA reads as TGTGCCAGCTCACCCGGAGGGGGCCAGGGGGTTTTGTATTTT. The chain joins TRBV18 to TRBJ2-3; possible D gene TRBD1, 7 bases. Germline CDR1 reads KGHSH; CDR2 reads LQKENI. The germline V and J ends were trimmed by 3 bases and 14 bases, with 21 bases remaining between them. CDR3 size: 14 residues.

This clonotype is medium-sized in the sample. CDR3 nucleotides: TGCAGTGCTAGAGGGGGGAGTGACGAGCAGTACTTC. This encodes CSARGGSDEQYF. The chain links TRBV20-1 to TRBJ2-7, with D perhaps matching TRBD1 or TRBD2 (5 bases each). The CDR3 is 12 residues long. V lost 1 base and J 5 bases, leaving 9 bases between the germline ends. Germline lookup yields CDR1 DFQATT and CDR2 SNEGSKA (reference sequence).

This clonotype was seen more than once but under ten times. As DNA, the CDR3 is TGCGCCAGCAGTCTCGGAGGCAGGGCGGATACGCAGTATTTT. It encodes CASSLGGRADTQYF. The chain employs TRBV10-2 and TRBJ2-3; D is tentatively TRBD1 or TRBD2 (5 bases each). CDR1 and CDR2 (germline): WSHSY, SAAADI. V was clipped by 5 bases and J by 6 bases, with 15 bases between them. CDR3 length: 14 amino acids.

Note on this clonotype: A much larger clone is a single base away; this may be a read error. The chain has TRBV5-1 and TRBJ2-3; D is ambiguous. This CDR3 is 15 amino acids long. Trimming removed 2 bases from V and 3 bases from J, with 13 bases in between. CDR1 SGHRS and CDR2 YFSETQ come from the germline V gene. CDR3 in DNA: TGCGCCAGCAGCTTCGGCGAGATTGCGACAGATACGCAGTATTTT. It is translated as CASSFGEIATDTQYF.

This clonotype showed up many times. This chain uses TRBV28 with TRBJ2-7; D is undetermined. CDR1 is MDHEN, CDR2 SYDVKM, per germline. The V end lost 1 base, the J end lost 0 bases, and 22 bases lay between the germline ends. CDR3 length: 19 amino acids. The DNA for the CDR3 is TGTGCCAGCAGTTTATTAGGGCAAGGTCGCAGCCAAAACTCCTACGAGCAGTACTTC. It encodes CASSLLGQGRSQNSYEQYF.

By share of the sample, this clonotype is medium-sized (0.01 to 0.1%). The chain is built from TRBV6-5 and TRBJ2-7; TRBD1 matches 7 bases. CDR1 MNHEY and CDR2 SVGAGI come from the germline V gene. Trimming cost V 1 base and J 6 bases; bases outside gene matches: 3. The CDR3 spans 13 residues. The CDR3 region is CASSYFDRAEQYF. Here the CDR3 DNA reads TGTGCCAGCAGTTACTTTGACAGGGCCGAGCAGTACTTC.